A selection of T cell receptor beta chains follows, all from one sample in a study of T-cell reconstitution after alpha-beta-depleted transplantation in children. TCRdb itself ran the PCR reads through MiXCR, one entry per CDR3 protein. In the table there are a few hundred thousand distinct CDR3 sequences, 23% of which are singletons. The sample consisted of PBMCs, mostly from graft donor cells, taken 180 days after TCRalphabeta/CD19-depleted stem cell transplant. The receptors were sampled from a male patient aged 5 to 17 who had a stem cell transplant for acute lymphoblastic leukemia, so the T cells may come from the graft donor. The CDR3 runs from the conserved cysteine through the conserved F or W.

v_call	j_call	cdr3_aa
TRBV21-1	TRBJ2-2	CASNRDRRNTGELFF
TRBV11-2	TRBJ2-5	CASSLQPDGTQYF
TRBV29-1	TRBJ1-1	CSVDNRDGNTEAFF
TRBV7-9	TRBJ2-3	CASSQGTASTDTQYF
TRBV7-2	TRBJ2-3	CASSLGPAGVSTDTQYF
TRBV7-9	TRBJ2-1	CASSLARAIVDEQFF
TRBV5-1	TRBJ2-7	CASSLGVQREQYF
TRBV5-5	TRBJ1-1	CASSLLLEAFF
TRBV20-1	TRBJ1-5	CSARVGSSNQPQHF
TRBV6-5	TRBJ2-7	CASSYWTSGRGNEQYF
TRBV20-1	TRBJ2-4	CSARDNSWVKNIQYF
TRBV5-1	TRBJ1-2	CASSFPAGGSDYGYTF
TRBV29-1	TRBJ2-5	CSVVKGGVQETQYF
TRBV4-1	TRBJ1-3	CASSQLGGTGNTIYF
TRBV9	TRBJ2-1	CASSVASVSSYNEQFF
TRBV5-1	TRBJ2-7	CASSGGQVPYEQYF
TRBV12-3/TRBV12-4	TRBJ2-7	CASSLDTLQFYEQYF
TRBV7-8	TRBJ2-7	CASSHTLSRDLSYEQYF
TRBV12-3/TRBV12-4	TRBJ2-3	CASTLGRSPVGYF
TRBV5-1	TRBJ2-7	CASSPVPGQAGSTYEQYF
TRBV9	TRBJ2-3	CASSVRGRDTQYF
TRBV11-1	TRBJ2-7	CASRSGPSSYEQYF
TRBV4-1	TRBJ1-2	CASSQDPQPSGYTF
TRBV27	TRBJ2-3	CASIYSGRSDDTQYF
TRBV5-6	TRBJ2-3	CASSFTNVHTQYF
TRBV4-2	TRBJ2-2	CASSPWADGELFF
TRBV2	TRBJ1-4	CASSDPRDEKLFF
TRBV5-6	TRBJ2-7	CASSGPGGPIYEQYF